The 27 T cell receptor beta chains given below trace back to one sample, sequenced in a study of cytomegalovirus exposure and HLA in healthy donors. PCR amplification relied on 60 Vbeta primers (plus 13 Jbeta primers). The protocol was immunoSEQ multiplex PCR, while the TCRdb copy is restricted to in-frame clones and leaves out a portion. The sample contains 140,000 or so clones, over 65% of which appear only once. The sample consisted of PBMCs. The source is a female donor in good health and CMV-seronegative.

This chain joins TRBV6-1 and TRBJ2-1, with no clear D. The CDR3 consists of 16 residues. Trimming left V 4 bases short and J 0 bases short, with 13 bases between. CDR1 and CDR2 (germline): MNHNS, SASEGT. Written as DNA, the CDR3 is TGTGCCAGCAGTGCTACACGCCGGAGCTCCTACAATGAGCAGTTCTTC. Residues: CASSATRRSSYNEQFF.

The rearrangement uses TRBV6-1 and TRBJ2-7; TRBD1 agrees at 10 bases. The ends lost 4 bases at V and 2 bases at J; junction bases unmatched: 5. Germline-derived CDR1 and CDR2 are MNHNS and SASEGT. The CDR3 consists of 15 residues. CDR3 nucleotides: TGTGCCAGCAGTGTCGGGACAGGGGCGACCTACGAGCAGTACTTC. Its translation is CASSVGTGATYEQYF.

V usage is TRBV19 and J usage is TRBJ2-3, with a tentative D call TRBD1 (5 bases). Germline V lookup: CDR1 LNHDA, CDR2 SQIVND (reference sequence). This CDR3 contains 15 residues. The V end lost 7 bases, the J end lost 3 bases, and 17 bases lay between the germline ends. CDR3 bases: TGTGCCAGTACCTGGGGCACGTCCTGGACAGATACGCAGTATTTT. Its translation is CASTWGTSWTDTQYF.

This clone was observed a single time. The rearrangement uses TRBV5-1 and TRBJ1-4; D is uncertain. CDR3 length: 15 amino acids. CDR1 and CDR2 from the germline V gene are SGHRS and YFSETQ. The V end was cut by 0 bases, the J end by 4 bases, with 10 bases between. The CDR3 bases are TGCGCCAGCAGCTTGGCGGGTGTCTATAATGAAAAACTGTTTTTT. Amino acids: CASSLAGVYNEKLFF. Full variable domain (outside the CDR3, taken from reference TRBV5-1 and TRBJ1-4): KAGVTQTPRYLIKTRGQQVTLSCSPISGHRSVSWYQQTPGQGLQFLFEYFSETQRNKGNFPGRFSGRQFSNSRSEMNVSTLELGDSALYLCASSLAGVYNEKLFFGSGTQLSVL.

On this clone: At one of its ends the junction is not consistent with the germline gene, which may arise from a read error. The chain employs TRBV2 and TRBJ1-2; TRBD1 agrees at 10 bases. The CDR3 has 17 residues. CDR1 and CDR2 (germline): SNHLY, FYNNEI. CDR3 in DNA: TGTGCCAGCAGAAGGGGGACAGGGGCACGAATTAACTATGGCTACCCCTTC. This gives the protein CASRRGTGARINYGYPF.

The V gene is TRBV25-1, the J gene TRBJ1-2; 9 positions agree with TRBD1. The CDR3 runs 15 residues. V shed 2 bases, J shed 4 bases, and the junction held 5 bases outside the gene matches. The germline gives CDR1 MGHDK, CDR2 SYGVNS. This CDR3 is CASSEGMTGGYGYTF. CDR3 sequence (DNA): TGTGCCAGCAGTGAAGGAATGACAGGGGGCTATGGCTACACCTTC.

This clone was found a few times. The chain carries TRBV6-1 and TRBJ1-1; D remains ambiguous. This CDR3 has 12 residues. Germline CDR1 reads MNHNS; CDR2 reads SASEGT. Trimming took 4 bases from V and 1 from J, leaving 4 bases between them. The CDR3 DNA follows: TGTGCCAGCAGTGTCGGGAACACTGAAGCTTTCTTT. It is translated as CASSVGNTEAFF.

This clone has just a few counts. V usage is TRBV20-1 and J usage is TRBJ2-1; 7 positions match TRBD1. Germline CDR1 is DFQATT and CDR2 is SNEGSKA (reference sequence). The CDR3 loop spans 11 amino acids. V shed 1 base, J shed 13 bases, and the junction held 4 bases outside the gene matches. CDR3 protein: CSARGRQGQFF. CDR3 sequence (DNA): TGCAGTGCTAGAGGGCGACAGGGCCAGTTCTTC.

This chain joins TRBV5-1 and TRBJ2-2; 8 bases fit TRBD2. CDR3 length equals 15 residues. The germline CDR1 and CDR2 sequences are SGHRS and YFSETQ. J gave up 3 bases and V 5 bases, and 6 bases lay outside the gene matches. The CDR3 loop is CASRAAGGHTGELFF. The CDR3, as DNA: TGCGCCAGCAGAGCGGCGGGAGGCCACACCGGGGAGCTGTTTTTT.

The rearrangement uses TRBV7-6 and TRBJ2-1; 9 bases align to TRBD2. Per the germline V gene, CDR1 is SGHVS and CDR2 is FNYEAQ. The junction had 12 bases not matched to a gene; V was cut back by 3 bases and J by 6 bases. The CDR3 runs 17 residues. CDR3 region: CASSFDGLATGGNEQFF. In DNA form, the CDR3 reads TGTGCCAGCAGCTTCGACGGACTAGCGACCGGTGGCAATGAGCAGTTCTTC.

The J gene is TRBJ1-1, the V gene TRBV4-2; no firm D call. Germline V gene data show CDR1 as LGHNA and CDR2 as YNFKEQ. The V gene lost 1 base and the J gene lost 1 base, with 22 bases spanning the gap. The length of the CDR3 is 19 residues. CDR3 loop: CASSQGVPGVIGENTEAFF. CDR3 nucleotide sequence: TGTGCCAGCAGCCAAGGTGTCCCCGGGGTAATAGGAGAGAACACTGAAGCTTTCTTT.

This clone has a handful of counts. The same CDR3 arises from other DNA sequences in this sample as well. The genes are TRBV6-5 and TRBJ1-6; unclear D gene. Germline CDR1 MNHEY, CDR2 SVGAGI. The V end was cut by 2 bases, the J end by 7 bases, with 6 bases between. The CDR3 has 13 amino acids. The CDR3: CASSYGRNSPLHF. CDR3 in DNA: TGTGCCAGCAGTTACGGGAGGAATTCACCCCTCCACTTT.

J is TRBJ1-2 and V is TRBV15, with 11 positions matching TRBD1. Germline V CDR1 and CDR2: LNHNV, YYDKDF (reference sequence). The CDR3 runs to 16 residues. Trimming cost V 0 bases and J 6 bases; bases outside gene matches: 6. The CDR3 region is CATSRDRGQGANGYTF. In nucleotides, the CDR3 is TGTGCCACCAGCAGAGACCGCGGACAGGGGGCGAATGGCTACACCTTC.

This clone showed up just a few times. The chain employs TRBV13 and TRBJ2-5, with 8 bases that match TRBD2. The V gene's germline CDR1 is PRHDT and CDR2 FYEKMQ (reference sequence). The V gene end was trimmed by 2 bases and the J gene end by 5 bases; junction bases not matched to a gene: 13. The CDR3 contains 17 residues. The CDR3 nucleotides are TGTGCCAGCAGCTTAACCCCCTTGGCGGGGGGTTTGGAGACCCAGTACTTC. Amino acid sequence: CASSLTPLAGGLETQYF.

The chain employs TRBV6-5 and TRBJ1-5, with D possibly being TRBD1 (5 bases). V gave up 5 bases and J gave up 4 bases, with 12 bases separating them. In germline, CDR1 is MNHEY, CDR2 SVGAGI. This CDR3 has 14 residues. In DNA form, the CDR3 reads TGTGCCAGCAGTACACGACAGAAAAATCAGCCCCAGCATTTT. It translates to CASSTRQKNQPQHF.

This clone was observed once. The chain employs TRBV2 and TRBJ1-2; 8 nucleotides agree with TRBD1. Germline lookup yields CDR1 SNHLY and CDR2 FYNNEI. The J segment lost 2 bases and the V segment lost 3 bases, leaving 5 bases of the junction unmatched. CDR3 length: 15 residues. The CDR3 loop is CASSEDRVKNYGYTF. CDR3 DNA: TGTGCCAGCAGTGAGGACAGGGTGAAAAACTATGGCTACACCTTC.

The chain carries TRBV5-1 and TRBJ2-7; the D gene is possibly TRBD1 (5 bases). The V end lost 1 base, the J end lost 7 bases, and 12 bases lay between the germline ends. Germline V lookup: CDR1 SGHRS, CDR2 YFSETQ. There are 13 residues in the CDR3. Here the CDR3 reads CASSLPGLGEQYF. The CDR3 DNA reads TGCGCCAGCAGCTTGCCAGGGTTAGGAGAGCAGTACTTC.

This chain links TRBV5-1 with TRBJ1-1, with 7 bases aligning to TRBD1. V lost 0 bases to trimming and J lost 10 bases; unmatched junction nucleotides: 3. Per germline, CDR1 SGHRS and CDR2 YFSETQ. This CDR3 is built from 12 residues. CDR3 nucleotide sequence: TGCGCCAGCAGCTTGGACAGGGGTCCAGCTTTCTTT. It translates to CASSLDRGPAFF.

Notes on this clone: One end of the junction is discordant with germline, which a read error may explain. The chain recombines TRBV29-1 with TRBJ2-2, with D possibly being TRBD2 (5 bases). Germline CDR1 is SQVTM and CDR2 is ANQGSEA. The CDR3 spans 12 residues. The CDR3 sequence: CSVEILPGELLF. The CDR3 nucleotides are TGCAGCGTTGAGATATTGCCCGGGGAGCTGCTTTTT.

The chain links TRBV5-1 to TRBJ1-3, with TRBD1 matching 11 bases. In germline, CDR1 is SGHRS, CDR2 YFSETQ. J was trimmed by 8 bases and V by 6 bases; bases with no gene match: 7. CDR3 length equals 14 residues. CDR3 nucleotide sequence: TGCGCCAGCAACCACGGGACAGGGGGAGACACCATATATTTT. It specifies CASNHGTGGDTIYF.

The V call is TRBV6-1, the J call TRBJ2-5; 8 nucleotides agree with TRBD2. The end of the DNA aligns better with TRBJ2-7, so the J call may be wrong. CDR1 and CDR2 (germline): MNHNS, SASEGT. The CDR3 loop spans 14 amino acids. The CDR3 DNA reads as TGTGCCAGCAACATAGCGGGAAGCTCCTACGAGCAGTACTTC. Translation: CASNIAGSSYEQYF.

Concerning this clone: One end of the junction varies from germline; a read error may be responsible. In DNA form, the CDR3 reads TGTGCTAGCAGCTTAAGGACAGCCGCCCCGGAGACCCAGTACTTC. Its protein product is CASSLRTAAPETQYF. The chain joins TRBV7-7 to TRBJ2-5; D possibly corresponds to TRBD1 (6 bases). This CDR3 spans 15 amino acids. Germline CDR1 is SSHAT and CDR2 is FNYEAQ (reference sequence).

The chain uses TRBV9 and TRBJ1-1, with D tentatively TRBD1 (6 bases). Per germline, CDR1 SGDLS and CDR2 YYNGEE. This CDR3 has 15 amino acids. Trimming removed 4 bases from V and 12 bases from J, with 25 bases in between. CDR3 protein: CASSNRPTGHDTTFF. In DNA form, the CDR3 reads TGTGCCAGCAGCAACCGACCTACGGGACACGATACGACTTTCTTT.

This clone has a single count. V usage is TRBV27 and J usage is TRBJ2-7; D is uncertain. Germline V gives CDR1 MNHEY, CDR2 SMNVEV (reference sequence). The CDR3 totals 15 residues. The V end was cut by 3 bases, the J end by 1 base, with 13 bases between. CDR3 sequence (DNA): TGTGCCAGCAGTTTGAATTCAGGTAGATCCTACGAGCAGTACTTC. It encodes CASSLNSGRSYEQYF.

This clone has just one count. The chain carries TRBV7-9 and TRBJ1-2, with 8 positions matching TRBD1. The V and J ends lost 1 base and 4 bases, in that order; junction bases with no gene match: 5. CDR3 size: 15 residues. The germline V gene has CDR1 SEHNR and CDR2 FQNEAQ (reference sequence). CDR3 region: CASSLGQGSFYGYTF. The CDR3 DNA follows: TGTGCCAGCAGCTTAGGACAGGGGTCATTCTATGGCTACACCTTC.

The rearrangement links TRBV9 to TRBJ1-2; D is perhaps TRBD1 (6 bases). CDR1 SGDLS and CDR2 YYNGEE come from the germline V gene. The length of the CDR3 is 15 residues. V gave up 4 bases and J gave up 7 bases, with 20 bases separating them. The CDR3 sequence: CASSPNPGQRFGYTF. The CDR3 DNA is TGTGCCAGCAGCCCCAACCCCGGACAGAGGTTTGGCTACACCTTC.

The table lists this clone with a few counts. The chain carries TRBV4-3 and TRBJ1-3; D not certain. This CDR3 contains 15 residues. V lost 1 base and J lost 2, with 9 bases in between. Germline loops: CDR1 LGHNA, CDR2 YSLEER. In nucleotides, the CDR3 is TGCGCCAGCAGCCAAGGATCGGGGACTGGAAACACCATATATTTT. Amino acids: CASSQGSGTGNTIYF.